Included here is one TCR beta chain sequence, with context. This entry belongs to a study of T cell changes during pregnancy in multiple sclerosis. Trimming cost V 4 bases and J 5 bases, with 15 bases left between them. From germline, CDR1 is SGHRS and CDR2 YFSETQ. This CDR3 spans 15 amino acids. Measured with immunoSEQ multiplex PCR; TCRdb has only the in-frame clones, and not every one. The sample carries 75,000 to 80,000 clones, about 91% recorded once. The source of this sequence is a female donor with multiple sclerosis, enrolled in a pregnancy study. The material was peripheral blood, obtained before pregnancy. The gene calls are TRBV5-1 and TRBJ2-2; tentatively, D is TRBD2 (6 bases). The CDR3 reads CASSPGGAKTGELFF. In DNA form, the CDR3 reads TGCGCCAGCAGCCCCGGCGGGGCCAAGACCGGGGAGCTGTTTTTT.